The present entry profiles one TCR beta chain with its context. The CDR3 is 14 amino acids. V shed 1 base and J shed 5 bases, with 11 bases lying between them. Germline V gene sequence: CDR1 SGHDT, CDR2 YYEEEE. Investigators reverse transcribed all isolated RNA, so they sequenced expressed TCRB transcripts. The protocol was immunoSEQ multiplex PCR, while the TCRdb copy is restricted to in-frame clones and leaves out a portion. Among 900,000 or so clones listed, roughly 15% were seen once. The sample belongs to a study of beta chain features in type 1 diabetes. Sequenced input: naive CD4+ T cells from blood. The receptor was derived from a woman in her late teens or twenties in good health. The rearrangement joins TRBV5-6 to TRBJ2-3; D possibly corresponds to TRBD1 (6 bases). CDR3 region: CASSLSAGVDTQYF. The CDR3 coding sequence is TGTGCCAGCAGCTTGTCCGCAGGGGTAGATACGCAGTATTTT.